Each of the 25 T cell receptor beta chains below was sequenced from the same sample in a study of blood T cell repertoires in COVID-19. The table came from immunoSEQ multiplex PCR; TCRdb's copy has only in-frame clones and leaves some out. Of 90,000 to 120,000 clones in the sample, about four fifths were seen once. The sequenced sample was peripheral blood. All receptors come from a human donor in a cohort sampled during active COVID-19.

The chain carries TRBV28 and TRBJ2-7; D remains ambiguous. The V gene's germline CDR1 is MDHEN and CDR2 SYDVKM. V was trimmed by 3 bases and J by 2 bases, leaving 11 bases between them. The CDR3 contains 14 residues. In DNA, the CDR3 is TGTGCCAGCAGTTTTATTAATCGGGCCTACGAGCAGTACGTC. Amino acid sequence: CASSFINRAYEQYV.

V and J are TRBV30 and TRBJ1-5, with unresolved D. Germline CDR1 GTSNPN, CDR2 SVGIG (reference sequence). V gave up 3 bases and J gave up 6 bases, with 12 bases separating them. This CDR3 contains 13 residues. CDR3 sequence: CAWRPREGQPQHF. Here the CDR3 DNA reads TGTGCCTGGAGGCCGCGGGAGGGTCAGCCCCAGCATTTT.

This clone was counted between two and nine times. The chain links TRBV2 to TRBJ2-5; no clear D. The germline V gene has CDR1 SNHLY and CDR2 FYNNEI. Trimming left V 1 base short and J 2 bases short, with 5 bases between. The CDR3 runs 13 residues. The DNA for the CDR3 is TGTGCCAGCAGTGAAGACAGACAAGAGACCCAGTACTTC. Translating it yields CASSEDRQETQYF.

V and J are TRBV5-1 and TRBJ2-1; maybe TRBD2 (6 bases). Germline assignment: CDR1 SGHRS and CDR2 YFSETQ. This CDR3 spans 16 amino acids. Trimming took 5 bases from V and 0 from J, leaving 15 bases between them. The CDR3 DNA reads TGCGCCAGCAGACTAAATGCGGGGACCTCCTACAATGAGCAGTTCTTC. Translating it yields CASRLNAGTSYNEQFF. The variable domain in full, with the rest retrieved from reference TRBV5-1 and TRBJ2-1, is KAGVTQTPRYLIKTRGQQVTLSCSPISGHRSVSWYQQTPGQGLQFLFEYFSETQRNKGNFPGRFSGRQFSNSRSEMNVSTLELGDSALYLCASRLNAGTSYNEQFFGPGTRLTVL.

The chain links TRBV5-4 to TRBJ2-1; 11 nucleotides match TRBD2. CDR1 is SGHNT and CDR2 is YYREEE in the germline V gene (reference sequence). The CDR3 has 17 amino acids. With V trimmed by 3 bases and J by 2 bases, 7 bases remained unmatched. The CDR3 coding sequence is TGTGCCAGCAGCTCCCGACTAGCGGGATCCCCCTACAATGAGCAGTTCTTC. Translation: CASSSRLAGSPYNEQFF.

The chain is built from TRBV14 and TRBJ1-2; the match to TRBD1 covers 7 bases. J was trimmed by 2 bases and V by 4 bases; bases with no gene match: 7. Germline V gene data show CDR1 as SGHDN and CDR2 as FVKESK. The CDR3 is 15 residues long. This CDR3 is CASSLMTGWNYGYTF. The CDR3 bases are TGTGCCAGCAGCCTAATGACAGGGTGGAACTATGGCTACACCTTC.

The V gene is TRBV5-1, the J gene TRBJ2-7; 9 positions match TRBD1. The CDR3 has 14 amino acids. Germline lookup yields CDR1 SGHRS and CDR2 YFSETQ. J gave up 5 bases and V 4 bases, and 7 bases lay outside the gene matches. CDR3 protein: CASSPGQGTDEQYF. The CDR3 DNA sequence: TGCGCCAGCAGCCCGGGACAGGGAACGGACGAGCAGTACTTC.

This chain connects TRBV18 to TRBJ1-5; the match to TRBD1 covers 8 bases. With V trimmed by 3 bases and J by 2 bases, 6 bases remained unmatched. The CDR3 is made up of 16 amino acids. CDR1 is KGHSH, CDR2 LQKENI, per germline. The CDR3 DNA is TGTGCCAGCTCACCCGGACAGGGAAGGGGCAATCAGCCCCAGCATTTT. Translating it yields CASSPGQGRGNQPQHF.

The rearrangement joins TRBV30 to TRBJ2-1, with D possibly being TRBD1 (6 bases). The CDR3 is 13 residues long. From germline, CDR1 is GTSNPN and CDR2 SVGIG (reference sequence). Trimming took off 6 bases at V and 0 bases at J, with 9 bases between the two ends. This CDR3 is CACSGDSYNEQFF. The CDR3 DNA reads as TGTGCCTGCTCAGGGGACTCCTACAATGAGCAGTTCTTC.

The chain combines TRBV2 with TRBJ1-5; 9 positions match TRBD1. This CDR3 comprises 16 residues. Germline V gives CDR1 SNHLY, CDR2 FYNNEI. V dropped 2 bases and J dropped 3; count of bases not matched to a gene: 5. CDR3: CASSETGTGNNQPQHF. CDR3 DNA sequence: TGTGCCAGCAGTGAAACCGGGACAGGGAACAATCAGCCCCAGCATTTT.

This clone has more than one count but fewer than ten. The CDR3, as DNA: TGTGCCAGCAGCTTGGCCGGGACTAGCGGGAGCGAGCCCCAGTACTTC. This translates into CASSLAGTSGSEPQYF. V is TRBV5-4 and J is TRBJ2-5, with TRBD2 matching 14 bases. CDR1 SGHNT and CDR2 YYREEE come from the germline V gene (reference sequence). This CDR3 spans 16 amino acids. Trimming removed 0 bases from V and 9 bases from J; junction bases left unmatched: 7.

This sequence joins TRBV15 and TRBJ2-1, with D unclear. The length of the CDR3 is 16 residues. CDR1 is LNHNV and CDR2 is YYDKDF in the germline V gene (reference sequence). V was trimmed by 0 bases and J by 7 bases, leaving 16 bases between them. The chain's CDR3 is CATSRDRHSRGNEQFF. Written as DNA, the CDR3 is TGTGCCACCAGCAGAGATCGGCATAGTCGAGGAAATGAGCAGTTCTTC.

The chain couples TRBV4-3 to TRBJ2-7, with 7 bases that match TRBD1. The germline gives CDR1 LGHNA, CDR2 YSLEER. This CDR3 is built from 15 residues. J lost 5 bases, V lost 4 bases, and 11 bases had no gene match. CDR3 DNA sequence: TGCGCCAGCAGCCCCTCGACAGGGAACTCTGACGAGCAGTACTTC. Amino acid sequence: CASSPSTGNSDEQYF.

The chain employs TRBV18 and TRBJ1-5; D may be TRBD1 (5 bases). V lost 4 bases and J 5 bases, leaving 12 bases between the germline ends. Germline CDR1 reads KGHSH; CDR2 reads LQKENI. The CDR3 contains 14 residues. CDR3 in amino acids: CASSLGGDHQPQHF. In DNA form, the CDR3 reads TGTGCCAGCTCACTGGGGGGGGACCATCAGCCCCAGCATTTT.

This clone was picked up one time. The rearrangement uses TRBV19 and TRBJ1-5, with D perhaps matching TRBD1 (5 bases). The CDR3 totals 15 residues. Germline V CDR1 and CDR2: LNHDA, SQIVND (reference sequence). Trimming cost V 1 base and J 4 bases, with 11 bases left between them. The CDR3, as DNA: TGTGCCAGTAGTATAGTCAGGGCAGGTAATCAGCCCCAGCATTTT. It translates to CASSIVRAGNQPQHF.

This clone has a handful of counts. The J gene is TRBJ2-1, the V gene TRBV7-3, with a tentative D call TRBD2 (5 bases). V dropped 5 bases and J dropped 6 bases, with 17 bases sitting between them. The CDR3 spans 15 residues. Germline lookup yields CDR1 SGHTA and CDR2 FQGTGA. CDR3 sequence: CASSTNGISLNEQFF. CDR3 nucleotide sequence: TGTGCCAGCAGCACCAACGGGATTTCGCTCAATGAGCAGTTCTTC.

The chain uses TRBV6-6 and TRBJ1-2; D possibly corresponds to TRBD1 (6 bases). The V end lost 7 bases, the J end lost 6 bases, and 12 bases lay between the germline ends. From germline, CDR1 is MNHNY and CDR2 SVGAGI (reference sequence). The CDR3 covers 12 residues. In nucleotides, the CDR3 is TGTGCCAGCATTGGGACATCCGATGGCTACACCTTC. Protein: CASIGTSDGYTF.

The CDR3 DNA reads TGTGCCAGTAATCGGCCTAGCGGGAGCTCCTACAATGAGCAGTTCTTC. This gives the protein CASNRPSGSSYNEQFF. The chain recombines TRBV19 with TRBJ2-1, with 10 nucleotides matching TRBD2. After removal of 7 bases from V and 0 bases from J, the junction contained 6 bases not matched to a gene. CDR3 length equals 16 residues. The germline V gene encodes CDR1 LNHDA and CDR2 SQIVND (reference sequence).

The genes are TRBV5-6 and TRBJ1-3; D gene ambiguous. V was pared by 0 bases and J by 4 bases, with 8 bases between. CDR3 length: 14 residues. Germline-derived CDR1 and CDR2 are SGHDT and YYEEEE. The CDR3 DNA follows: TGTGCCAGCAGCTTGGACGGAGCAGGAAACACCATATATTTT. Translated, it gives CASSLDGAGNTIYF.

This clone was found once. The V gene is TRBV5-4, the J gene TRBJ1-1; 7 positions agree with TRBD1. Germline V gene sequence: CDR1 SGHNT, CDR2 YYREEE (reference sequence). V lost 4 bases, J lost 1 base, and 7 bases stayed unmatched. CDR3 length: 15 amino acids. In nucleotides, the CDR3 is TGTGCCAGCAGCGCAGACAGGGTACAGAACACTGAAGCTTTCTTT. It encodes CASSADRVQNTEAFF.

The chain couples TRBV18 to TRBJ1-2; possibly TRBD1 for D (5 bases). Looked up from germline, CDR1 is KGHSH and CDR2 is LQKENI. CDR3 length: 16 residues. Trimming took 2 bases from V and 2 from J, leaving 15 bases between them. The CDR3 DNA reads as TGTGCCAGCTCACCATTTGCACAGGAGGGGAACTATGGCTACACCTTC. It specifies CASSPFAQEGNYGYTF.

V and J are TRBV18 and TRBJ2-5, with TRBD2 matching over 8 bases. The CDR3 consists of 15 residues. Looked up from germline, CDR1 is KGHSH and CDR2 is LQKENI. J was trimmed by 2 bases and V by 3 bases; bases with no gene match: 5. CDR3 sequence reads: CASSPPGRVQETQYF. The CDR3 coding sequence is TGTGCCAGCTCACCTCCCGGGAGGGTACAAGAGACCCAGTACTTC.

The chain combines TRBV19 with TRBJ1-1, with D perhaps TRBD1 (5 bases). V lost 3 bases to trimming and J lost 0 bases, with 14 bases between them. Germline values: CDR1 LNHDA, CDR2 SQIVND (reference sequence). This CDR3 region has 16 residues. CDR3 sequence: CASSILDSYMNTEAFF. CDR3 DNA: TGTGCCAGTAGTATCTTAGACAGCTACATGAACACTGAAGCTTTCTTT.

The rearrangement uses TRBV7-2 and TRBJ2-7, with 10 nucleotides matching TRBD2. The ends lost 5 bases at V and 2 bases at J; junction bases unmatched: 3. Germline V gives CDR1 SGHTA, CDR2 FQGNSA. This CDR3 is built from 14 residues. The CDR3 sequence: CASSTGLAAYEQYF. The CDR3 coding sequence is TGTGCCAGCAGCACAGGACTAGCGGCCTACGAGCAGTACTTC.

V gene TRBV5-1 combines with J gene TRBJ1-3, with TRBD1 identical over 7 bases. The CDR3 is 16 residues long. Germline CDR1 and CDR2: SGHRS and YFSETQ. J was trimmed by 0 bases and V by 1 base; bases with no gene match: 4. DNA for the CDR3: TGCGCCAGCAGCTTGAGAGGGGGCCCCTCTGGAAACACCATATATTTT. This gives the protein CASSLRGGPSGNTIYF.